The 2 T cell receptor beta chains given below trace back to one sample, sequenced in a study of T cell repertoires in cytomegalovirus infection. MiXCR, run by TCRdb on the reads, gives a single entry per CDR3 protein. This table has fewer than 200,000 distinct CDR3 sequences, about 20% appearing once. Sequencing input: PBMCs. All receptors come from a human donor in good health (CMV status not recorded). Some clones in this sample may be carry-over from other donors' samples.

The sample holds a few counts of this clonotype. The chain couples TRBV7-3 to TRBJ2-3, with a tentative D call TRBD2 (5 bases). The CDR3 is made up of 16 amino acids. CDR1 is SGHTA and CDR2 is FQGTGA in the germline V gene. Trimming left V 2 bases short and J 5 bases short, with 17 bases between. The CDR3 DNA sequence: TGTGCCAGCAGCTTACGGAGCGGAGCCTCCCGAGATACGCAGTATTTT. Amino acids: CASSLRSGASRDTQYF.

This clonotype was seen many times. The rearrangement joins TRBV6-1 to TRBJ2-3, with D possibly being TRBD1 (6 bases). There are 18 residues in the CDR3. The V and J ends lost 6 bases and 1 base respectively, with 23 bases between them. The germline gives CDR1 MNHNS, CDR2 SASEGT. CDR3 nucleotides: TGTGCCAGCAGCGCTCCGGTAATGGGGGCGCGCGGCACAGATACGCAGTATTTT. Amino acids: CASSAPVMGARGTDTQYF.